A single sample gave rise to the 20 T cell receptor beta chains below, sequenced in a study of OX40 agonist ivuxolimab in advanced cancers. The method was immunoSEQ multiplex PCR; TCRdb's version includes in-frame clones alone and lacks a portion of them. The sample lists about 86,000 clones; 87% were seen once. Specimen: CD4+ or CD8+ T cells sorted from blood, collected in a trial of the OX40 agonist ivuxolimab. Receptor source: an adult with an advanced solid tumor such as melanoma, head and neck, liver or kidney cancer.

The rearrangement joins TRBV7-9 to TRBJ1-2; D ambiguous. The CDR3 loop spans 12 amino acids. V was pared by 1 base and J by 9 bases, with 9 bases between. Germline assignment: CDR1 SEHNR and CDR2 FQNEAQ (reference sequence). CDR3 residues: CASSLEVFSYTF. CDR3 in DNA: TGTGCCAGCAGCTTAGAAGTTTTTAGCTACACCTTC.

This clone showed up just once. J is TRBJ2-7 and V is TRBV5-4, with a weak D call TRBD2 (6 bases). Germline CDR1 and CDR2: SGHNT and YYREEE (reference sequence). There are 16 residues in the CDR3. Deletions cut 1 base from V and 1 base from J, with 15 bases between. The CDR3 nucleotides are TGTGCCAGCAGCTTGAGATCGCGGGAACGGTCCTACGAGCAGTACTTC. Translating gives CASSLRSRERSYEQYF.

This CDR3 reads CASSLGPTGLGTEAFF. In DNA, the CDR3 is TGTGCCAGCAGCTTGGGACCGACAGGACTGGGCACTGAAGCTTTCTTT. This chain uses TRBV7-2 with TRBJ1-1, with TRBD1 as a possible D gene (6 bases). The CDR3 has 16 residues. Germline V CDR1 and CDR2: SGHTA, FQGNSA. V was shortened by 3 bases and J by 4 bases, with 18 bases between the two germline ends.

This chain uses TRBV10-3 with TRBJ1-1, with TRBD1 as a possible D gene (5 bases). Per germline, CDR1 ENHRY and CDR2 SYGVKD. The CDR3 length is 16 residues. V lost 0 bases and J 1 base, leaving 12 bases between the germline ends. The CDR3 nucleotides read TGTGCCATCAGTGAGTCGGGAGGGGTCGGGAACACTGAAGCTTTCTTT. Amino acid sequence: CAISESGGVGNTEAFF.

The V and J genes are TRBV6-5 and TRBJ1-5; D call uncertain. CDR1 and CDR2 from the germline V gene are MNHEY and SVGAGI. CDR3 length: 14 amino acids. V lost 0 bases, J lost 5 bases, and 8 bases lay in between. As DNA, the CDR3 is TGTGCCAGCAGTTACTCTGAAAGAGATCAGCCCCAGCATTTT. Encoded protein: CASSYSERDQPQHF.

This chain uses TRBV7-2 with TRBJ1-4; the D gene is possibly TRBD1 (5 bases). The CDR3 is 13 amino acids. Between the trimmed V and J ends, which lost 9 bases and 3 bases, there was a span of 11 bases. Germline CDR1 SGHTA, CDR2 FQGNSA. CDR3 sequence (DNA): TGTGCCAGTTCGACAGCTCCTAATGAAAAACTGTTTTTT. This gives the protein CASSTAPNEKLFF.

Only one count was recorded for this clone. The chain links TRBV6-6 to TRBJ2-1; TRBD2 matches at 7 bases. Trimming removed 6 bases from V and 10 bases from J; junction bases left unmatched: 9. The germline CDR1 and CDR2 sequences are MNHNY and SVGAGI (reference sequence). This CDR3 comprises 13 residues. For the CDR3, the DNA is TGTGCCAGCAGGCATCCGGGGGGAGGCGAGCAGTTCTTC. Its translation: CASRHPGGGEQFF.

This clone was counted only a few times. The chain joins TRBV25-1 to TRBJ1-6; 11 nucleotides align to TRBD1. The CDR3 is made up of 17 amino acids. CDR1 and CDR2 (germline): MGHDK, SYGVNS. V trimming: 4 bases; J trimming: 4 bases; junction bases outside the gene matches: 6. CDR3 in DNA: TGTGCCAGCAGTGGCGGGACAGGGGGTCCATATAATTCACCCCTCCACTTT. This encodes CASSGGTGGPYNSPLHF.

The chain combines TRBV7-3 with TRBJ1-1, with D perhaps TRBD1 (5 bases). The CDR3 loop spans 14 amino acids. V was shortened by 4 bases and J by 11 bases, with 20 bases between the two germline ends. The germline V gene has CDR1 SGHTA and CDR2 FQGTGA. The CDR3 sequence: CASSSGTSNGEAFF. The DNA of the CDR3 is TGTGCCAGCAGCTCCGGGACTTCTAATGGCGAGGCTTTCTTT. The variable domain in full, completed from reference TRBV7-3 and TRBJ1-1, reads GAGVSQTPSNKVTEKGKYVELRCDPISGHTALYWYRQSLGQGPEFLIYFQGTGAADDSGLPNDRFFAVRPEGSVSTLKIQRTERGDSAVYLCASSSGTSNGEAFFGQGTRLTVV.

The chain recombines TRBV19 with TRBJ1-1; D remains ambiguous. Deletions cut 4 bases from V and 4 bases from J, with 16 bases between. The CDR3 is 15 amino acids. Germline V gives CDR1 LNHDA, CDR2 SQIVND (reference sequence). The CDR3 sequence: CASSTGSNRATEAFF. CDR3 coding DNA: TGTGCCAGTAGTACGGGGTCAAACCGGGCCACTGAAGCTTTCTTT.

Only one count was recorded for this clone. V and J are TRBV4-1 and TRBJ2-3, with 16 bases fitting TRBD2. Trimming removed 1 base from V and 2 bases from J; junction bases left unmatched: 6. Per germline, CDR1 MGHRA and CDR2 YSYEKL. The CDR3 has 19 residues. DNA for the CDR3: TGCGCCAGCAGCCAAGCGCCCGGGACTAGCGGGGGGGCCACAGATACGCAGTATTTT. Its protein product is CASSQAPGTSGGATDTQYF.

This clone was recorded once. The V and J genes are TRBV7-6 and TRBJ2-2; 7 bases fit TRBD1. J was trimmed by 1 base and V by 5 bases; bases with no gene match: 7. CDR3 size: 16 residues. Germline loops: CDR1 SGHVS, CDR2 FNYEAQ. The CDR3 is CASSPAPGGNTGELFF. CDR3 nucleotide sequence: TGTGCCAGCAGCCCCGCCCCAGGGGGGAACACCGGGGAGCTGTTTTTT.

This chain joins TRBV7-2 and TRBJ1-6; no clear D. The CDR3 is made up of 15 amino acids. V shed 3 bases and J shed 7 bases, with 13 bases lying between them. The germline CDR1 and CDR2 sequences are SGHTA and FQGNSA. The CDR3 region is CASSLVGFENSPLHF. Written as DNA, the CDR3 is TGTGCCAGCAGCTTGGTTGGGTTCGAGAATTCACCCCTCCACTTT.

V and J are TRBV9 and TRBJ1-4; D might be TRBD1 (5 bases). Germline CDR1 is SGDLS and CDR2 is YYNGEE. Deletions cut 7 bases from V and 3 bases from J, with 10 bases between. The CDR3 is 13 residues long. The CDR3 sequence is CASARDSNEKLFF. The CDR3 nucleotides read TGTGCCAGCGCGAGGGACTCTAATGAAAAACTGTTTTTT.

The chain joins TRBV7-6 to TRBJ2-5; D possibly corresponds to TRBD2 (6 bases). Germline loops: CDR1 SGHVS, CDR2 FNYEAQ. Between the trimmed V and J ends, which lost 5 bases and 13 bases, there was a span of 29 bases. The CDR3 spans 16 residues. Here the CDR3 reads CASSTQHARDGGPWYF. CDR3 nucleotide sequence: TGTGCCAGCAGCACACAACACGCAAGGGACGGGGGACCATGGTACTTC.

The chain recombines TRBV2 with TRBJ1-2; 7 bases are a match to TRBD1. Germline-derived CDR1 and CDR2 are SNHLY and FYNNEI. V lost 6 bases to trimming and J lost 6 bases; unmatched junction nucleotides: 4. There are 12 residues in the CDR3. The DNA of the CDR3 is TGTGCCAGCAGCGTTACAGGGGATGGCTACACCTTC. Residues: CASSVTGDGYTF.

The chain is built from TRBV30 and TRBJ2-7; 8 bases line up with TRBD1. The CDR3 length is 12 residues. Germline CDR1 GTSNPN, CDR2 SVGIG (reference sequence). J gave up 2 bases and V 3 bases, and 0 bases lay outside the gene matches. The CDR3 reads CAWRDRAYEQYF. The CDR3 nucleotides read TGTGCCTGGAGGGACAGGGCCTACGAGCAGTACTTC.

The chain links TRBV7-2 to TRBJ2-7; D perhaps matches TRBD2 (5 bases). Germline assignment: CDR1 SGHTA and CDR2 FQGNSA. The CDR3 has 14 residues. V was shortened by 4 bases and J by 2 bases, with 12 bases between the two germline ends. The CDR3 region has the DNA TGTGCCAGCAGCTCCGGACTTTATCCCTACGAGCAGTACTTC. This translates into CASSSGLYPYEQYF. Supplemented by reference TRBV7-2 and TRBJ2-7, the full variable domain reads GAGVSQSPSNKVTEKGKDVELRCDPISGHTALYWYRQSLGQGLEFLIYFQGNSAPDKSGLPSDRFSAERTGGSVSTLTIQRTQQEDSAVYLCASSSGLYPYEQYFGPGTRLTVT.

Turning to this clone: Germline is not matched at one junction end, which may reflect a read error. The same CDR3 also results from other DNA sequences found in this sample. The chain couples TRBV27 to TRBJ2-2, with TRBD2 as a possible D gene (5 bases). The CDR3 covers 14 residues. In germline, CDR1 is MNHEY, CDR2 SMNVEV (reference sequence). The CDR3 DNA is TGTGCCAGCAGGGATGTTCTGATTTCCGGGGAGTTGTTTTTT. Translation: CASRDVLISGELFF.

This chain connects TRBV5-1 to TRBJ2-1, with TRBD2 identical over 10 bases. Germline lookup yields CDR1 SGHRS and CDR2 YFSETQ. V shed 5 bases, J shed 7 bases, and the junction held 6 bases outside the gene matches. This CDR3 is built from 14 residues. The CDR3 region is CASRGIAGGNEQFF. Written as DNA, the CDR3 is TGCGCCAGCAGGGGGATAGCGGGAGGAAATGAGCAGTTCTTC.